Each of the 13 T cell receptor beta chains below was sequenced from the same sample in a study of persistence of HIV-infected CD4 T cells. Anti-CD3/anti-CD28 beads served as a nonspecific positive control stimulus. Sorting selected CD4+ T cells upregulating both CD40 ligand and CD69. No antigens are known for them. The libraries were made with immunoSEQ version 4 in survey mode. Some clones are missing from TCRdb's copy, which holds only in-frame ones; the method was immunoSEQ multiplex PCR. The data show roughly 43,000 clones, around 90% seen once. The material sequenced was CD4+ T cells sorted from PBMCs after approximately 19-hour stimulation, taken from a patient who received antiretroviral therapy. These receptors originate from an adult man with HIV who was CMV-seropositive.

The chain uses TRBV2 and TRBJ1-4; TRBD1 matches 8 bases. The V gene end was trimmed by 6 bases and the J gene end by 17 bases; junction bases not matched to a gene: 14. The CDR3 length is 13 residues. CDR1 and CDR2 from the germline V gene are SNHLY and FYNNEI. The CDR3 reads CASSPDIGTGAFF. In nucleotides, the CDR3 is TGTGCCAGCAGCCCTGACATCGGGACAGGAGCCTTTTTT.

The gene calls are TRBV6-1 and TRBJ2-4; D perhaps matches TRBD1 (9 bases). This CDR3 is 16 amino acids long. Between the trimmed V and J ends, which lost 2 bases and 11 bases, there was a span of 22 bases. Germline CDR1 reads MNHNS; CDR2 reads SASEGT. The DNA of the CDR3 is TGTGCCAGCAGTGAAACCGGGGCGGGGGGACAGGGCTTTCAGTACTTC. It translates to CASSETGAGGQGFQYF.

The chain has TRBV4-1 and TRBJ1-2, with D possibly TRBD1 on 6 matching bases. V was shortened by 3 bases and J by 7 bases, with 18 bases between the two germline ends. The CDR3 covers 15 residues. Germline V lookup: CDR1 MGHRA, CDR2 YSYEKL. The CDR3 loop is CASSQDSYRESGYTF. The CDR3 DNA sequence: TGCGCCAGCAGCCAGGACTCCTACAGGGAGAGTGGCTACACCTTC.

The V and J genes are TRBV30 and TRBJ1-2; 8 nucleotides line up with TRBD1. Germline V gives CDR1 GTSNPN, CDR2 SVGIG (reference sequence). This CDR3 has 13 amino acids. Trimming cost V 5 bases and J 8 bases; bases outside gene matches: 10. CDR3 nucleotide sequence: TGTGCCTGGGGTTCTCAGGGGGCGACAGGCTACACCTTC. It codes for CAWGSQGATGYTF.

The CDR3 DNA reads as TGTGCCAGTAGTATCTTAGCGGGGGGGCCGAAAGAGACCCAGTACTTC. Encoded protein: CASSILAGGPKETQYF. The J gene is TRBJ2-5, the V gene TRBV19, with 11 nucleotides matching TRBD2. V trimming: 3 bases; J trimming: 3 bases; junction bases outside the gene matches: 6. The CDR3 consists of 16 residues. Germline V gene sequence: CDR1 LNHDA, CDR2 SQIVND (reference sequence).

The chain is built from TRBV7-8 and TRBJ1-4; unclear D gene. Trimming took off 7 bases at V and 7 bases at J, with 16 bases between the two ends. The CDR3 loop spans 14 amino acids. Germline assignment: CDR1 SGHVS and CDR2 FQNEAQ. CDR3: CASTAQSGSEKLFF. The CDR3 DNA is TGTGCCAGCACCGCGCAGTCCGGGTCTGAAAAACTGTTTTTT.

The chain carries TRBV5-1 and TRBJ1-2, with a possible D match to TRBD1 (5 bases). V lost 0 bases, J lost 4 bases, and 19 bases lay in between. Germline-derived CDR1 and CDR2 are SGHRS and YFSETQ. The CDR3 extends over 17 amino acids. The CDR3 DNA is TGCGCCAGCAGCTTGGCCGGCAGGGACGGGCCTGGCTATGGCTACACCTTC. This gives the protein CASSLAGRDGPGYGYTF.

The chain carries TRBV3-1 (or the pseudogene TRBV3-2) and TRBJ1-2; 10 positions match TRBD1. Per the germline V gene, CDR1 is LGHDT and CDR2 is YNNKEL (reference sequence). Trimming cost V 5 bases and J 2 bases; bases outside gene matches: 5. There are 15 residues in the CDR3. Here the CDR3 DNA reads TGTGCCAGCAGCAAAGGGGACAGGGGAAACTATGGCTACACCTTC. Its translation is CASSKGDRGNYGYTF.

This clone occurred once. This chain connects TRBV5-4 to TRBJ2-3; 7 positions match TRBD2. The CDR3 runs 15 residues. CDR1 and CDR2 (germline): SGHNT, YYREEE (reference sequence). With 0 bases clipped from V and 2 bases from J, the junction kept 3 bases outside the gene matches. The CDR3 region has the DNA TGTGCCAGCAGCTTGGGAGCGGGGCTCACAGATACGCAGTATTTT. This sequence encodes CASSLGAGLTDTQYF.

J is TRBJ2-4 and V is TRBV27, with 9 bases identical to TRBD1. This CDR3 has 14 residues. V gave up 3 bases and J gave up 8 bases; unmatched junction bases: 5. Per germline, CDR1 MNHEY and CDR2 SMNVEV (reference sequence). CDR3 sequence (DNA): TGTGCCAGCAGTTTGTCACAGGGGGCAGACATTCAGTACTTC. Encoded protein: CASSLSQGADIQYF.

The chain combines TRBV7-2 with TRBJ1-6; 7 bases agree with TRBD1. The CDR3 totals 15 residues. Per the germline V gene, CDR1 is SGHTA and CDR2 is FQGNSA. After removal of 5 bases from V and 7 bases from J, the junction contained 8 bases not matched to a gene. The CDR3 bases are TGTGCCAGCAGCCCCCAGTCAGGGGGGAATTCACCCCTCCACTTT. This translates into CASSPQSGGNSPLHF.

The chain has TRBV3-1 (or the pseudogene TRBV3-2) and TRBJ1-5; D is undetermined. There are 13 residues in the CDR3. Germline assignment: CDR1 LGHDT and CDR2 YNNKEL (reference sequence). Trimming left V 1 base short and J 7 bases short, with 8 bases between. CDR3 nucleotide sequence: TGTGCCAGCAGCCAAGGGAACGGCCAGCCCCAGCATTTT. This sequence encodes CASSQGNGQPQHF.

This chain links TRBV20-1 with TRBJ1-5; TRBD1 matches 8 bases. The CDR3 covers 17 residues. Trimming at V came to 3 bases and at J to 1 base, leaving 11 bases not matched to a gene. CDR1 is DFQATT and CDR2 is SNEGSKA in the germline V gene (reference sequence). CDR3 DNA sequence: TGCAGTGCTAGTCAGGACAGGGCGGGAGAAAGCAATCAGCCCCAGCATTTT. Translated, it gives CSASQDRAGESNQPQHF.